The T cell receptor beta chain under discussion was sequenced for a study of T cell responses to AZD1222 COVID-19 vaccine. Notes on the study in general: The span of vaccine-associated CD4 TCRs extended across spike, with dominance at 160-218 and 743-854. At baseline, seropositivity was found in only six or seven AZD1222 recipients. The study reported that nearly half of spike-specific TCRs target unmutated variant regions.

Some clones are missing from TCRdb's copy, which holds only in-frame ones; the method was immunoSEQ multiplex PCR. Among around 90,000 clones, 80% to 90% were seen once, and the ten largest hold about 6%. This clone was recorded only once. The antigen is not known. The CDR3 has 16 residues. Germline assignment: CDR1 MNHNS and CDR2 SASEGT. J was trimmed by 2 bases and V by 2 bases; bases with no gene match: 7. This clonotype was sampled from an adult in good health. The V and J genes are TRBV6-1 and TRBJ2-3; TRBD2 matches 7 bases. The input for sequencing was peripheral blood, taken on day 0 of AZD1222 vaccination. The CDR3 nucleotides are TGTGCCAGCAGTGAAAGTCTAGCGGAAGCCACAGATACGCAGTATTTT. This encodes CASSESLAEATDTQYF.